A single T cell receptor beta chain is shown here with its context. This sample is drawn from a study of cytomegalovirus exposure and HLA in healthy donors. Germline loops: CDR1 MNHEY, CDR2 SMNVEV (reference sequence). This CDR3 is 11 amino acids long. V was cut by 8 bases and J by 4 bases, with 8 bases left in between. A multiplex PCR was run with 60 Vbeta primers and 13 Jbeta primers. Produced via immunoSEQ multiplex PCR; TCRdb's table is partial and in-frame only. This table holds roughly 200,000 clones, about 80% found once. The sequence was obtained from a woman aged 40 to 50 in good health and CMV-seronegative. Sequencing input: PBMCs. The chain has TRBV27 and TRBJ1-2, with D perhaps TRBD1 (6 bases). The CDR3 DNA sequence: TGTGCCAGCGGGGACATCTATGGCTACACCTTC. It codes for CASGDIYGYTF.